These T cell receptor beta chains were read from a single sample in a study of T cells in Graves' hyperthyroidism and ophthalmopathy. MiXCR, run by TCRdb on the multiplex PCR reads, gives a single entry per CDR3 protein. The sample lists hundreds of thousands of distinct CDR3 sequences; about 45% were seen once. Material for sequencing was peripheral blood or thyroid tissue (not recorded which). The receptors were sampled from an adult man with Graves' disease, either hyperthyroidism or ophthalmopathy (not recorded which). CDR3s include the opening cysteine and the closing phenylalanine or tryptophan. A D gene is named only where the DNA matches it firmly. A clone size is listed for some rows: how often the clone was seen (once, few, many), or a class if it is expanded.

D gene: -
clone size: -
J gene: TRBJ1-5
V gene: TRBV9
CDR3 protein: CASSSTGTTDQPQHF
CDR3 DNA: TGTGCCAGCAGCTCCACCGGGACGACAGATCAGCCCCAGCATTTT

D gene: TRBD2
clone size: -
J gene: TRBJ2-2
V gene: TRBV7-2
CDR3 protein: CASSLIKRESTGELFF
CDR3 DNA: TGTGCCAGCAGCTTGATCAAGCGGGAGAGCACCGGGGAGCTGTTTTTT

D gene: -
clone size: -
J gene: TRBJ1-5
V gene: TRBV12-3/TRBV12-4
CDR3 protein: CASSLVSPGVQPQHF
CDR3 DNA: TGTGCCAGCAGTTTAGTGTCACCTGGCGTTCAGCCCCAGCATTTT

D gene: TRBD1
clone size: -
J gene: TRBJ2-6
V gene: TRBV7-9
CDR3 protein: CASSFRDRGLGANVLTF
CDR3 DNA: TGTGCCAGCAGCTTCCGGGACAGGGGGCTAGGGGCCAACGTCCTGACTTTC

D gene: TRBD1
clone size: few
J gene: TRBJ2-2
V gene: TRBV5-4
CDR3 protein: CASSSQGATGELFF
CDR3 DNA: TGTGCCAGCAGCTCTCAGGGGGCAACCGGGGAGCTGTTTTTT

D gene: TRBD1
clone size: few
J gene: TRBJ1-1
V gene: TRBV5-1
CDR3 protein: CASSFRQGQGTTEAFF
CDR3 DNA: TGCGCCAGCAGCTTCCGACAGGGGCAGGGTACCACTGAAGCTTTCTTT

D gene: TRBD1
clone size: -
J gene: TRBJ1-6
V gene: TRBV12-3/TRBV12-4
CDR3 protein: CASSLLPGGNSPLHF
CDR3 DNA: TGTGCCAGCAGTTTACTCCCAGGGGGTAATTCACCCCTCCACTTT

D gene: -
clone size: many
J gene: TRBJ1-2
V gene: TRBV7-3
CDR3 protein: CASSQDPGGGYTF
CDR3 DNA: TGCGCCAGCAGCCAAGATCCCGGGGGTGGCTACACCTTC

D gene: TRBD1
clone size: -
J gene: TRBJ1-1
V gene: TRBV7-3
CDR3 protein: CASSTDRGLNTEAFF
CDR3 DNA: TGTGCCAGCAGCACGGACAGGGGGCTCAACACTGAAGCTTTCTTT

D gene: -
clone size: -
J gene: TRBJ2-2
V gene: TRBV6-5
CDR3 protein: CASSYSGAGGELFF
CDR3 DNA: TGTGCCAGCAGTTACTCAGGGGCTGGCGGGGAGCTGTTTTTT

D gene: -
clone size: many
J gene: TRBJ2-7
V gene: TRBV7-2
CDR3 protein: CASSIDLNEQYF
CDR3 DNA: TGTGCCAGCAGCATAGACCTGAACGAGCAGTACTTC

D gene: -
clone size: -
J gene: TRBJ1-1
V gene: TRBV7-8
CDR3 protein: CASSLGPSGNTEAFF
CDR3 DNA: TGTGCCAGCAGCTTAGGCCCCAGTGGGAACACTGAAGCTTTCTTT

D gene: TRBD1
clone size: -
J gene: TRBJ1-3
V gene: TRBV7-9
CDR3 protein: CASSLRRQGTSLYF
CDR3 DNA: TGTGCCAGCAGCTTACGAAGACAGGGAACATCCTTATATTTT

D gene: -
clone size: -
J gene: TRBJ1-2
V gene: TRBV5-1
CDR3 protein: CASSIRTVLFSYTF
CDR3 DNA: TGCGCCAGCAGCATACGGACAGTCCTCTTTAGCTACACCTTC

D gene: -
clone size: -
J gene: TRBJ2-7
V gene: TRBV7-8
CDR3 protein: CASSLVRGAYEQYF
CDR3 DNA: TGTGCCAGCAGCTTAGTCCGGGGAGCCTACGAGCAGTACTTC

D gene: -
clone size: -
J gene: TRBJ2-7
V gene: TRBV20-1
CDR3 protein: CSATEGHAYEQYF
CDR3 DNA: TGCAGTGCTACGGAGGGTCATGCCTACGAGCAGTACTTC

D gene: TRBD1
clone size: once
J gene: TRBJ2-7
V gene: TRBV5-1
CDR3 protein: CASSLGLGQGYEQYF
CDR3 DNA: TGCGCCAGCAGCTTGGGGCTGGGACAGGGGTACGAGCAGTACTTC

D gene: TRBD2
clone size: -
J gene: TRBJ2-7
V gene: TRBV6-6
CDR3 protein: CASRTAGTSYEQYF
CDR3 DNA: TGTGCCAGCAGAACTGCCGGGACTAGCTACGAGCAGTACTTC

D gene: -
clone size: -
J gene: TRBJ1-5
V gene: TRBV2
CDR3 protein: CASSPDTIDQPQHF
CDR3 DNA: TGTGCCAGCAGCCCGGACACAATTGATCAGCCCCAGCATTTT

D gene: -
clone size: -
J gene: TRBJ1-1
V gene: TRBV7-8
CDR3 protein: CASSQDVNTEAFF
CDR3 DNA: TGTGCCAGCAGCCAAGATGTGAACACTGAAGCTTTCTTT

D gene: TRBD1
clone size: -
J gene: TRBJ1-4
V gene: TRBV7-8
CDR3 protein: CASSIRDRGLATNEKLFF
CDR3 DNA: TGTGCCAGCAGCATACGAGACAGGGGGCTGGCGACTAATGAAAAACTGTTTTTT

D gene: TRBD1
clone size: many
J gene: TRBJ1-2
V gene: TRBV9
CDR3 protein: CASSVDLGQDGYTF
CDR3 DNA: TGTGCCAGCAGCGTAGACTTGGGACAGGATGGCTACACCTTC

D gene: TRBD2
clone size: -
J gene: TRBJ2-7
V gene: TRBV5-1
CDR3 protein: CASSLDPSGLYEQYF
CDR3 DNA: TGCGCCAGCAGCTTGGACCCTAGCGGACTCTACGAGCAGTACTTC

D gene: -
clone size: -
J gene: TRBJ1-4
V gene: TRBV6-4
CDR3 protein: CASSDSTGGTNEKLFF
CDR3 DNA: TGTGCCAGCAGTGACTCTACCGGGGGGACTAATGAAAAACTGTTTTTT

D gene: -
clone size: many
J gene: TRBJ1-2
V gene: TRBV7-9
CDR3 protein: CASSLGQMRGYTF
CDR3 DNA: TGTGCCAGCAGCCTAGGACAGATGAGAGGCTACACCTTC

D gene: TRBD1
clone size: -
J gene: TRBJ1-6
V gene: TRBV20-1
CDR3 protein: CSARTNQQGNNSPLHF
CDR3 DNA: TGCAGTGCTAGAACAAACCAACAGGGGAATAATTCACCCCTCCACTTT

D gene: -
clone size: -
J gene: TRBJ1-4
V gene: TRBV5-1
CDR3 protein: CASSTGQSWEKLFF
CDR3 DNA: TGCGCCAGCAGCACAGGACAGAGTTGGGAAAAACTGTTTTTT

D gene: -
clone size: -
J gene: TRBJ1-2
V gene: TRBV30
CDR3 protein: CAWSGSIYGYTF
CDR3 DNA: TGTGCCTGGAGTGGAAGTATATATGGCTACACCTTC

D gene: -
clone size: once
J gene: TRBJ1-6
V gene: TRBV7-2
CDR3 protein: CASSTYRAGDSPLHF
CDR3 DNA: TGTGCCAGCAGCACTTACAGGGCAGGGGACTCACCCCTCCACTTT

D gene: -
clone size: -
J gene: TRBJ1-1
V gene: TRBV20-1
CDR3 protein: CSVSIPGRGAFF
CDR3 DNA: TGCAGTGTCTCAATCCCCGGACGAGGAGCTTTCTTT

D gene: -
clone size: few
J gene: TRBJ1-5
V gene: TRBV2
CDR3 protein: CASRYAGDDQPQHF
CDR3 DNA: TGTGCCAGCAGGTACGCGGGGGATGATCAGCCCCAGCATTTT

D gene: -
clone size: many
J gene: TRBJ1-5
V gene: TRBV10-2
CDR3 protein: CASSDQRNQPQHF
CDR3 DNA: TGCGCCAGCAGTGACCAGCGCAATCAGCCCCAGCATTTT

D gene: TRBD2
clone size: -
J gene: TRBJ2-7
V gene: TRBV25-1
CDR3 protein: CASRLNLGLAAYEQYF
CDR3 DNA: TGTGCCAGCAGACTTAACCTTGGACTAGCCGCCTACGAGCAGTACTTC

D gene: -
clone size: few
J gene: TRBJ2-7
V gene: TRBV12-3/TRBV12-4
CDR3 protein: CASRTLEHGAFF
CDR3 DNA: TGTGCCAGCAGAACTCTGGAACACGGGGCCTTCTTC

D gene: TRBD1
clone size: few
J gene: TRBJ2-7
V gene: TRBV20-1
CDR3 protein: CSAGKPGQFSYEQYF
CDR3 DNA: TGCAGTGCCGGAAAGCCGGGACAGTTCTCCTACGAGCAGTACTTC

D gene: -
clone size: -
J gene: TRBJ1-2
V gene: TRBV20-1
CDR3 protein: CSARTNNYGYTF
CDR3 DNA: TGCAGTGCGCGGACGAACAACTATGGCTACACCTTC